This T cell receptor beta chain was captured in a study of cytomegalovirus exposure and HLA in healthy donors. PCR primers comprised 60 Vbeta and 13 Jbeta primers. The table came from immunoSEQ multiplex PCR; TCRdb's copy has only in-frame clones and leaves some out. The sample contains under 150,000 clones, under 70% of which appear only once. In regard to this clone: Its antigen is unidentified.

Study results and caveats: Sequencing depth roughly uniform across donors was assumed in presence/absence analyses.

The CDR3 consists of 15 residues. Germline V CDR1 and CDR2: MNHEY, SVGAGI. The J segment lost 8 bases and the V segment lost 6 bases, leaving 13 bases of the junction unmatched. Sequences were obtained from PBMCs. The clonotype comes from a man aged 18 to 30 in good health and CMV-seropositive. V is TRBV6-5 and J is TRBJ1-2; the match to TRBD1 covers 9 bases. DNA of the CDR3: TGTGCCAGCAGAAGGAGTAAACAGGGGGCATACGGCTACACCTTC. Amino acid sequence: CASRRSKQGAYGYTF.